The clone carrying this TCR beta chain was found a few times. TCRdb used MiXCR to reprocess the RT-PCR reads, holding one entry per CDR3 protein. The sample yields 550,000 to 750,000 distinct CDR3 sequences, approximately 14% seen once. This CDR3 is 12 amino acids long. Trimming pared 2 bases from V and 4 bases from J, leaving 8 bases between. Germline CDR1 is SQVTM and CDR2 is ANQGSEA. The sequenced material came from memory CD4+ T cells from blood. The clonotype comes from a female donor in good health, serving as a healthy control. This chain links TRBV29-1 with TRBJ1-2; D is uncertain. The CDR3 sequence: CSVERPGYGYTF. For the CDR3, the DNA is TGCAGCGTTGAAAGGCCAGGCTATGGCTACACCTTC.